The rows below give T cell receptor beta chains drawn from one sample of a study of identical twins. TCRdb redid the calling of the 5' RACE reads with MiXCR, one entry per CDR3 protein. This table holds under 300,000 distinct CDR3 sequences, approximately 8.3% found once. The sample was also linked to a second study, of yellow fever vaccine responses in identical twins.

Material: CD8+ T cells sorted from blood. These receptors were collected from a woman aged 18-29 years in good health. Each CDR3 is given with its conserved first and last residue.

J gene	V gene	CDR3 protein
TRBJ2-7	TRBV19	CASSIARDYEQNF
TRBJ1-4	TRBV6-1	CASKRDREREKLFF
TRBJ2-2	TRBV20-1	CSATSGNVRGELFF
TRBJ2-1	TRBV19	CASSIDLGGLQFF
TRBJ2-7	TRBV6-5	CASSYSGEGSYEQYF
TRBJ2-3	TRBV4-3	CASSQEGYGILKDTQYF
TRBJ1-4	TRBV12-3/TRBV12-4	CASSRYPDRREDEKLFF
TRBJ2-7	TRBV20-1	CSARGGGWEQYF
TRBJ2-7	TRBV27	CASSSTQTGTVSYEQYF
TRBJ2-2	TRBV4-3	CASSQDIRGSGELFF
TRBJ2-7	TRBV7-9	CASTPIRDSPYEQYF
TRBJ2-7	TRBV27	CASSLSAGDFYEQYF
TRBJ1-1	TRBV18	CASSPRGLNTEAFF
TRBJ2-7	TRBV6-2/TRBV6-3	CASSYSMRLATYEQYF
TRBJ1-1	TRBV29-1	CSVERGGNTEAFF
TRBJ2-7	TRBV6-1	CASSEAFPGTGIYEQYF
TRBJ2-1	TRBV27	CASTRANEQFF
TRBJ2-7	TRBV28	CASNRDRVFEQYF
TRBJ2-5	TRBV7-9	CASSLGLGKDTQYF
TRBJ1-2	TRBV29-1	CSVGLDGINYGYTF
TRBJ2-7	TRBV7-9	CASSAPGQGVYEQYF
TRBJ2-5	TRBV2	CASSLRAGERETQYF
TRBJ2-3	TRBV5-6	CASSLFTSGRGSADTQYF
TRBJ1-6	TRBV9	CASSANQGNSPLHF
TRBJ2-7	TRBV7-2	CASSLYMESYEQYF
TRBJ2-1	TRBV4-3	CASSQDSSAHGEQFF
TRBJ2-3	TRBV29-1	CSVEGTVLFTDTQYF
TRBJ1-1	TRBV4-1	CASSQLGQATEAFF